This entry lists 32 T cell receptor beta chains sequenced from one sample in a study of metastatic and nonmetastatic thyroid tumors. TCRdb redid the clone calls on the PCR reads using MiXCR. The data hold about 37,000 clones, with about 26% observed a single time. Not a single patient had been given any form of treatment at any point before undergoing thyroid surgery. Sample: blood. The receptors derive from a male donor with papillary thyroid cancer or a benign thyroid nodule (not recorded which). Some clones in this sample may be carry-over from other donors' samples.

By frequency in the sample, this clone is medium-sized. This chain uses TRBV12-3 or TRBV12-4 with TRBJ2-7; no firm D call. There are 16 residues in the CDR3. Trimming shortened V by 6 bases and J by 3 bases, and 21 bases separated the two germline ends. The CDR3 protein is CASSPRNSLLNYEQYF. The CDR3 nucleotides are TGTGCCAGCAGCCCTCGAAACTCCTTGCTAAACTACGAGCAGTACTTC.

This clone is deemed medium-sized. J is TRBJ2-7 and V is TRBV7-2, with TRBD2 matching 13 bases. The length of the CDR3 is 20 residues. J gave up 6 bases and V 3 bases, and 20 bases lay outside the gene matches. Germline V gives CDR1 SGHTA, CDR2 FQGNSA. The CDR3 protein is CASSFAEFGTSGNLVREQYF. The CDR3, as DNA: TGTGCCAGCAGCTTTGCAGAATTCGGGACTAGCGGGAATCTGGTTCGCGAGCAGTACTTC.

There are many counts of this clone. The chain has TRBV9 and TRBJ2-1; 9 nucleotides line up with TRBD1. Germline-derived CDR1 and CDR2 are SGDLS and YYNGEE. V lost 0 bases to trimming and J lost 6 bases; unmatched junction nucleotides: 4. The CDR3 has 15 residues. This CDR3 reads CASSVEGQGSNEQFF. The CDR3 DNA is TGTGCCAGCAGCGTAGAGGGACAGGGTAGCAATGAGCAGTTCTTC.

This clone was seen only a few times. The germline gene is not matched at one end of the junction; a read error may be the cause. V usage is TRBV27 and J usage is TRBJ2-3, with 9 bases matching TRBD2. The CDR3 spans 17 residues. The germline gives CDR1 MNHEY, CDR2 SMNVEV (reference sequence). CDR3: CSSSSTWREGCTDTQYF. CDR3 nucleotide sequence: TGTTCCAGCAGCTCAACCTGGCGGGAGGGGTGCACAGATACGCAGTATTTT.

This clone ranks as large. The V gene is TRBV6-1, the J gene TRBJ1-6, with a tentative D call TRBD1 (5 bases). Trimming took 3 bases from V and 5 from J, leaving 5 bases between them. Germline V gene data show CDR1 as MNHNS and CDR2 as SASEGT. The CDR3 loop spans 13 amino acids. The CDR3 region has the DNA TGTGCCAGCAGTGACAGGGATAATTCACCCCTCCACTTT. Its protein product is CASSDRDNSPLHF.

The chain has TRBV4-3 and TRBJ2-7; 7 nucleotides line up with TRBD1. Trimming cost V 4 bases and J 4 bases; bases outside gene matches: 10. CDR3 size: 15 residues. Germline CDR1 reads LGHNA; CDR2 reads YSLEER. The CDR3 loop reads CASSPYKGAEYEQYF. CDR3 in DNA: TGCGCCAGCAGCCCCTACAAGGGGGCGGAGTACGAGCAGTACTTC.

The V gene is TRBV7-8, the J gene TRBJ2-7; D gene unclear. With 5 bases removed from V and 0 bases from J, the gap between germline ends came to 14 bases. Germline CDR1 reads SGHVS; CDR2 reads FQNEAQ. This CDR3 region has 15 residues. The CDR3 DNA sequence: TGTGCCAGCAGCAAACGTGGGGAAAGCTCCTACGAGCAGTACTTC. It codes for CASSKRGESSYEQYF.

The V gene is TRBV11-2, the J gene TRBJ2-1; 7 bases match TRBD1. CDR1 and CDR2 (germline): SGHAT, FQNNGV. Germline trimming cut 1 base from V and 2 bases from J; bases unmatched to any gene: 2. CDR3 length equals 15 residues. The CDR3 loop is CASSLGQGPYNEQFF. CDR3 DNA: TGTGCCAGCAGCTTAGGACAGGGACCCTACAATGAGCAGTTCTTC.

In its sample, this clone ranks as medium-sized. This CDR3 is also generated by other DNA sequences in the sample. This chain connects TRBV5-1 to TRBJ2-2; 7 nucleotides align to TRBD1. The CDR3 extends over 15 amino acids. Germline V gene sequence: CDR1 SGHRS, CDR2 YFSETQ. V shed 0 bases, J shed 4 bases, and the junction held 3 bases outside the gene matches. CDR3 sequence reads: CASSLGSGGTGELFF. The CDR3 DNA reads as TGCGCCAGCAGCTTGGGGTCAGGGGGCACCGGGGAGCTGTTTTTT.

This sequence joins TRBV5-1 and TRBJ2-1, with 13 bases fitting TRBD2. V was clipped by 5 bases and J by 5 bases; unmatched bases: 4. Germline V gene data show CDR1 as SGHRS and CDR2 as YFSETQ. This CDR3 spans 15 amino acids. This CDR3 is CASSSTSGRDNEQFF. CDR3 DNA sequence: TGCGCCAGCAGTTCTACTAGCGGGAGGGACAATGAGCAGTTCTTC.

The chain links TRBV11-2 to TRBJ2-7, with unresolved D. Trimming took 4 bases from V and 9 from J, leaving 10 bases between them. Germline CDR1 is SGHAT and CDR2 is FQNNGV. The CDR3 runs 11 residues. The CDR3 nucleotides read TGTGCCAGCAGCTCACCAATGGGGCAGTACTTC. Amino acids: CASSSPMGQYF.

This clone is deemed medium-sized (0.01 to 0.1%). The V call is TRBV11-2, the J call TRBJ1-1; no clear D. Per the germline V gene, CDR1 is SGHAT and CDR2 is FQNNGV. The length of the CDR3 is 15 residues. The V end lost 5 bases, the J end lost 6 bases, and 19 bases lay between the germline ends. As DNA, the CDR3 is TGTGCCAGCAGCCCATTATCACGCGGAAGCCCTGAAGCTTTCTTT. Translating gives CASSPLSRGSPEAFF.

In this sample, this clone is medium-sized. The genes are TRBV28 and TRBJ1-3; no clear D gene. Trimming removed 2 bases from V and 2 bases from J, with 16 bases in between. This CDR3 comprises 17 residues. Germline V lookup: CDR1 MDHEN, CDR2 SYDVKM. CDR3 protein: CASSLPPDKLAGNTIYF. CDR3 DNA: TGTGCCAGCAGTTTACCCCCTGACAAACTAGCTGGAAACACCATATATTTT. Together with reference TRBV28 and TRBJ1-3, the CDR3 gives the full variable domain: DVKVTQSSRYLVKRTGEKVFLECVQDMDHENMFWYRQDPGLGLRLIYFSYDVKMKEKGDIPEGYSVSREKKERFSLILESASTNQTSMYLCASSLPPDKLAGNTIYFGEGSWLTVV.

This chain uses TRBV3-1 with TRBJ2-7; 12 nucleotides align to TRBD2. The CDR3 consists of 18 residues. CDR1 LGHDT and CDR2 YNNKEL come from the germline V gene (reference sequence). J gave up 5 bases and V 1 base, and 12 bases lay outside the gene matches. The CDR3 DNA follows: TGTGCCAGCAGCCAAGTGGCGAATACTAGCGGGAGGATGAACGAGCAGTACTTC. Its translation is CASSQVANTSGRMNEQYF.

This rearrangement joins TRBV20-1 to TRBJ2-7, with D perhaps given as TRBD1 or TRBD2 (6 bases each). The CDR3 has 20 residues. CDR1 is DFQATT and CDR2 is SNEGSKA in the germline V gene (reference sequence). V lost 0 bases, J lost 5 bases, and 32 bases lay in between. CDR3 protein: CSARDEVGSTKGGFIHEQYF. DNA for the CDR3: TGCAGTGCTAGAGATGAGGTGGGGTCAACCAAAGGGGGGTTTATCCACGAGCAGTACTTC.

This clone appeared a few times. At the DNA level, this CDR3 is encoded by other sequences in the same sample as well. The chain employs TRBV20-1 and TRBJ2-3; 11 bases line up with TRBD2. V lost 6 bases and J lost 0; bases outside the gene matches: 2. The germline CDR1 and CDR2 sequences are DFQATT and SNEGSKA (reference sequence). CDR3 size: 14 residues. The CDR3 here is CSARTSGSTDTQYF. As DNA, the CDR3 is TGCAGTGCAAGGACTAGCGGGAGCACAGATACGCAGTATTTT.

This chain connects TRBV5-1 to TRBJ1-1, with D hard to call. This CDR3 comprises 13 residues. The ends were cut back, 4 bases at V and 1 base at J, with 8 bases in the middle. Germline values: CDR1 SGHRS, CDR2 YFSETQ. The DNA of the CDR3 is TGCGCCAGCAGCCCTCGGCCGAACACTGAAGCTTTCTTT. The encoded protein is CASSPRPNTEAFF.

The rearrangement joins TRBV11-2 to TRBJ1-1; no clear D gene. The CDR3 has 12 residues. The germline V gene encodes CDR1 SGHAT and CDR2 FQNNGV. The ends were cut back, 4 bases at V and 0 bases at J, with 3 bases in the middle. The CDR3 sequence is CASSSVNTEAFF. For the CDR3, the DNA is TGTGCCAGCAGCTCCGTGAACACTGAAGCTTTCTTT.

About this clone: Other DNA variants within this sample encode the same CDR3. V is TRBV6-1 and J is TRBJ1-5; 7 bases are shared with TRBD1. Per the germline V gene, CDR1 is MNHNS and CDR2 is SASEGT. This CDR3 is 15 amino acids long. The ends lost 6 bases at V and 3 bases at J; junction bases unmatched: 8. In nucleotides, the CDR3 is TGTGCCAGCAGCGATGGACAGGAGAACAATCAGCCCCAGCATTTT. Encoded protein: CASSDGQENNQPQHF.

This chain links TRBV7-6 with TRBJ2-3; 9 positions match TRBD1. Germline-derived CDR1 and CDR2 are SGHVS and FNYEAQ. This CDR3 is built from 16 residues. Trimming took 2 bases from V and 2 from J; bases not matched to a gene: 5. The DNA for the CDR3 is TGTGCCAGCAGCTTACGAGGGACAGGGAACACAGATACGCAGTATTTT. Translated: CASSLRGTGNTDTQYF.

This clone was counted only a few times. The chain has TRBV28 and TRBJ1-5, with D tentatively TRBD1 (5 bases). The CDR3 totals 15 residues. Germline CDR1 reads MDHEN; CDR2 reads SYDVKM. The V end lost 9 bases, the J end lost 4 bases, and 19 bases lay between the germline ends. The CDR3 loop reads CARRAKGRVNQPQHF. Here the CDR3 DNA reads TGTGCCAGAAGAGCTAAGGGCAGGGTGAATCAGCCCCAGCATTTT.

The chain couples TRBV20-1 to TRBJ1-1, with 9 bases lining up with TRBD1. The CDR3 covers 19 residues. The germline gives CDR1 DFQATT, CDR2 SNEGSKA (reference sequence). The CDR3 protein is CRASPGGLSGTGLRTEAFF. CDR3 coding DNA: TGCAGGGCCTCACCCGGTGGGTTGTCGGGGACAGGGTTAAGAACTGAAGCTTTCTTT.

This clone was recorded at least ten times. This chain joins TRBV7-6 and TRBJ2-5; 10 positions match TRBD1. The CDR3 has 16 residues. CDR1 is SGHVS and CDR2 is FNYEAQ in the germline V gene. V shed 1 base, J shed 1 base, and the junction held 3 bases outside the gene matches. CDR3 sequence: CASSLETGGFQETQYF. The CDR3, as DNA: TGTGCCAGCAGCTTAGAGACAGGGGGCTTCCAAGAGACCCAGTACTTC.

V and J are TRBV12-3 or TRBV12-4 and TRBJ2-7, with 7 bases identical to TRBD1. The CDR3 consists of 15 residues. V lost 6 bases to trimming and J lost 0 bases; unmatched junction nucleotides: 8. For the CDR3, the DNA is TGTGCCAGCAGGCTGACGGGACAGAACTCCTACGAGCAGTACTTC. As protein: CASRLTGQNSYEQYF.

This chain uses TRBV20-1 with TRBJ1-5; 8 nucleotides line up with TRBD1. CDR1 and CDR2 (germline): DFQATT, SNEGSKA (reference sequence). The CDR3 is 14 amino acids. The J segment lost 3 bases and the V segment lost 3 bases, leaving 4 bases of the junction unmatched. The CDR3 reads CSASDRGDNQPQHF. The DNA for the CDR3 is TGCAGTGCTAGTGACAGGGGCGACAATCAGCCCCAGCATTTT.

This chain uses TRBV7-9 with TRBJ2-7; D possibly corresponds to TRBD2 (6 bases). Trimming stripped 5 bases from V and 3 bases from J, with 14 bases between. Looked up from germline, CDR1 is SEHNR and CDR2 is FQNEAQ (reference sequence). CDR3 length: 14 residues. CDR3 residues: CASSPAGYNYEQYF. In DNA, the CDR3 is TGTGCCAGCAGCCCTGCGGGATACAACTACGAGCAGTACTTC.

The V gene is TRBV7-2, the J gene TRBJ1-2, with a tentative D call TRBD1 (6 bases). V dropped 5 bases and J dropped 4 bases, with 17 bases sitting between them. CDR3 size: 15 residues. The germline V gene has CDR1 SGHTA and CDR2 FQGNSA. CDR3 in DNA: TGTGCCAGCAGCCCAACCGCGGGGGCAGGCTATGGCTACACCTTC. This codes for CASSPTAGAGYGYTF.

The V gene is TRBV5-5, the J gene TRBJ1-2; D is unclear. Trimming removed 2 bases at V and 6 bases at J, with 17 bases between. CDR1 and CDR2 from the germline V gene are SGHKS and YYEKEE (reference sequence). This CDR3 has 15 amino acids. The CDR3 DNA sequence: TGTGCCAGCAGCTTCCAAGGGCGACTGAGTGATGGCTACACCTTC. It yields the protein CASSFQGRLSDGYTF.

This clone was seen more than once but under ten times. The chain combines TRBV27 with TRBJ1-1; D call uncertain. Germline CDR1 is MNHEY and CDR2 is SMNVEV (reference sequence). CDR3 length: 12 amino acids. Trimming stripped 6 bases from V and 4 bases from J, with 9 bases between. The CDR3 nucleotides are TGTGCCAGCAGCCCTCGGGGCACTGAAGCTTTCTTT. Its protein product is CASSPRGTEAFF.

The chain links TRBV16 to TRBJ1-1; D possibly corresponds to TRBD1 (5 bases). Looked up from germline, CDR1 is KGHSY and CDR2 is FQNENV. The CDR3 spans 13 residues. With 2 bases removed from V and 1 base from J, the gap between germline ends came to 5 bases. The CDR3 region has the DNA TGTGCCAGCAGCCAAAGGGGGAACACTGAAGCTTTCTTT. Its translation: CASSQRGNTEAFF.

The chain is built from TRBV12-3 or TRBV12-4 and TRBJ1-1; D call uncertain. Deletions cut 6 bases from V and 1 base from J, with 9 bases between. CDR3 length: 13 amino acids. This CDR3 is CASRRRENTEAFF. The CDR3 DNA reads TGTGCCAGCAGGCGCCGAGAGAACACTGAAGCTTTCTTT.

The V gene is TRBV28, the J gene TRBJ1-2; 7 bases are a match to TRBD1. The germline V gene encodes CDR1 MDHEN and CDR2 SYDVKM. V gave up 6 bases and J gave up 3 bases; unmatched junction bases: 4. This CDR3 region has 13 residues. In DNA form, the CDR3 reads TGTGCCAGCAGCCAAACAGGGGACTATGGCTACACCTTC. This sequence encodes CASSQTGDYGYTF.